The 7 T cell receptor beta chains presented below share a single source sample, sequenced in a study of T cells in Graves' hyperthyroidism and ophthalmopathy. RNA transcripts served as the template for amplifying TCR beta CDR3 regions. The primer set for the first-round RT-PCR of the TCR CDR3 was HTBI. TCRdb passed the multiplex PCR reads through MiXCR, listing each CDR3 protein once. The table records 350,000 to 400,000 distinct CDR3 sequences, about 15% of them present only once. Input material: blood. Receptor source: a woman aged 60-75 years with Graves' hyperthyroidism.

This chain connects TRBV4-1 to TRBJ2-3; D uncertain. V shed 1 base and J shed 6 bases, with 11 bases lying between them. CDR1 is MGHRA and CDR2 is YSYEKL in the germline V gene. The CDR3 consists of 14 residues. Written as DNA, the CDR3 is TGCGCCAGCAGCCAAGGGATGGGTAAGGATACGCAGTATTTT. Translation gives CASSQGMGKDTQYF.

This clonotype was counted ten times or more. The chain joins TRBV24-1 to TRBJ2-5; 7 bases are a match to TRBD1. The V and J ends lost 4 bases and 3 bases, in that order; junction bases with no gene match: 10. Germline loops: CDR1 KGHDR, CDR2 SFDVKD. CDR3 length: 16 amino acids. Written as DNA, the CDR3 is TGTGCCACCAGTGACCTATCCGGGACAGAGAAAGAGACCCAGTACTTC. It codes for CATSDLSGTEKETQYF.

This clonotype was found a few times. This rearrangement joins TRBV4-1 to TRBJ2-1; TRBD2 matches at 11 bases. The trim removed 4 bases at V and 0 bases at J, leaving 2 bases unmatched. Germline CDR1 is MGHRA and CDR2 is YSYEKL. This CDR3 comprises 16 residues. This CDR3 reads CASSPSGRRSYNEQFF. The CDR3 bases are TGCGCCAGCAGCCCTAGCGGGAGGCGCTCCTACAATGAGCAGTTCTTC.

A few counts support this clonotype. This chain uses TRBV9 with TRBJ2-7, with D tentatively TRBD2 (5 bases). V lost 0 bases and J lost 1, with 5 bases in between. CDR1 and CDR2 (germline): SGDLS, YYNGEE. This CDR3 comprises 13 residues. As DNA, the CDR3 is TGTGCCAGCAGCGTAGGGACTTCCTACGAGCAGTACTTC. It yields the protein CASSVGTSYEQYF.

This clonotype appeared many times. The rearrangement uses TRBV6-5 and TRBJ2-7; possibly TRBD2 for D (6 bases). The V gene lost 0 bases and the J gene lost 2 bases, with 11 bases spanning the gap. The CDR3 is made up of 15 amino acids. CDR1 and CDR2 from the germline V gene are MNHEY and SVGAGI. CDR3 in amino acids: CASSYSASATYEQYF. The CDR3 bases are TGTGCCAGCAGTTACTCGGCTAGCGCGACCTACGAGCAGTACTTC.

This clonotype has a count of ten or more. The chain links TRBV20-1 to TRBJ2-3; 8 bases align to TRBD2. Germline V gives CDR1 DFQATT, CDR2 SNEGSKA (reference sequence). Trimming cost V 6 bases and J 9 bases; bases outside gene matches: 14. The CDR3 consists of 14 residues. CDR3 amino acids: CSALGTSERTTQYF. CDR3 coding DNA: TGCAGTGCCCTCGGGACTAGTGAACGTACAACGCAGTATTTT.

In this sample, this clonotype turned up many times. The V and J genes are TRBV5-1 and TRBJ1-2, with 10 nucleotides matching TRBD1. CDR1 and CDR2 from the germline V gene are SGHRS and YFSETQ. The CDR3 is 17 residues long. Trimming cost V 4 bases and J 4 bases; bases outside gene matches: 13. The CDR3: CASSPGQGERGLYGYTF. CDR3 nucleotide sequence: TGCGCCAGCAGCCCCGGACAGGGGGAGCGGGGTCTCTATGGCTACACCTTC.